One sample yielded the 22 T cell receptor beta chains listed below, sequenced in a study of patients and donors after allogeneic stem cell transplantation. TCRdb recomputed calls from the RT-PCR reads with MiXCR, one row per CDR3 protein. The table lists approximately 410,000 distinct CDR3 sequences, 16% of them singletons. The sample taken for sequencing was blood, either unsorted or a sorted T cell fraction (not recorded which). These receptors were obtained from a human donor who was either an allogeneic HSCT recipient or a stem cell or donor lymphocyte infusion donor (not recorded which). It is not recorded whose cells these are; they may come from a transplant donor.

V is TRBV4-3 and J is TRBJ2-2; D may be TRBD1 (6 bases). The ends were cut back, 3 bases at V and 7 bases at J, with 21 bases in the middle. The CDR3 spans 17 residues. CDR1 and CDR2 (germline): LGHNA, YSLEER. The CDR3 loop reads CASSQAPRVKGGGELFF. The CDR3 nucleotides read TGCGCCAGCAGCCAGGCGCCTAGGGTTAAAGGGGGCGGGGAGCTGTTTTTT.

CDR3 sequence: CSASGLDRGSVNIQYF. The CDR3 DNA is TGCAGTGCTAGCGGCCTGGACAGGGGGTCGGTAAACATTCAGTACTTC. The V call is TRBV20-1, the J call TRBJ2-4, with 10 nucleotides matching TRBD1. This CDR3 region has 16 residues. In germline, CDR1 is DFQATT, CDR2 SNEGSKA (reference sequence). V shed 3 bases, J shed 6 bases, and the junction held 11 bases outside the gene matches.

This chain joins TRBV28 and TRBJ1-5; 8 bases align to TRBD1. Germline V lookup: CDR1 MDHEN, CDR2 SYDVKM. This CDR3 spans 16 amino acids. J gave up 2 bases and V 5 bases, and 8 bases lay outside the gene matches. In DNA form, the CDR3 reads TGTGCCAGCAGTCTCCGGACAGGGCGGGGCAATCAGCCCCAGCATTTT. Amino acids: CASSLRTGRGNQPQHF.

This clonotype turned up a few times. The chain has TRBV24-1 and TRBJ2-2; a weak D match, TRBD1 (6 bases). The germline V gene has CDR1 KGHDR and CDR2 SFDVKD. The CDR3 contains 16 residues. V was shortened by 4 bases and J by 0 bases, with 11 bases between the two germline ends. The DNA for the CDR3 is TGTGCCACCAGTGACGCAGAGGGGGCGAACACCGGGGAGCTGTTTTTT. This encodes CATSDAEGANTGELFF.

This clonotype showed up just a few times. This chain uses TRBV15 with TRBJ2-5; D gene uncertain. Germline-derived CDR1 and CDR2 are LNHNV and YYDKDF (reference sequence). CDR3 size: 12 residues. Trimming shortened V by 1 base and J by 4 bases, and 4 bases separated the two germline ends. The CDR3 loop is CATSRVGETQYF. The CDR3 nucleotides read TGTGCCACCAGCAGAGTGGGAGAGACCCAGTACTTC. Drawing the rest from reference TRBV15 and TRBJ2-5, the complete variable domain is DAMVIQNPRYQVTQFGKPVTLSCSQTLNHNVMYWYQQKSSQAPKLLFHYYDKDFNNEADTPDNFQSRRPNTSFCFLDIRSPGLGDTAMYLCATSRVGETQYFGPGTRLLVL.

This clonotype appeared many times. The CDR3 region has the DNA TGCAGCGTCGCGGAAGAGACCCAGTACTTC. Translating it yields CSVAEETQYF. The chain uses TRBV29-1 and TRBJ2-5, with unresolved D. From germline, CDR1 is SQVTM and CDR2 ANQGSEA. V lost 6 bases, J lost 3 bases, and 5 bases lay in between. The CDR3 totals 10 residues.

The chain combines TRBV5-1 with TRBJ2-5; D is unresolved. CDR3 length: 14 residues. CDR1 SGHRS and CDR2 YFSETQ come from the germline V gene. Trimming cost V 4 bases and J 1 base, with 11 bases left between them. CDR3 sequence: CASSRGVSQETQYF. CDR3 in DNA: TGCGCCAGCAGCCGAGGTGTTTCCCAAGAGACCCAGTACTTC.

The genes are TRBV7-8 and TRBJ2-7, with D maybe TRBD1 (6 bases). This CDR3 spans 15 amino acids. V lost 5 bases, J lost 4 bases, and 18 bases lay in between. Germline assignment: CDR1 SGHVS and CDR2 FQNEAQ. The CDR3 DNA reads as TGTGCCAGCAGCCCAACGACAGGTGTAGTGTACGAGCAGTACTTC. The encoded protein is CASSPTTGVVYEQYF.

This clonotype was recorded at least ten times. At one boundary the junction diverges from the germline segment, which might be a read error. The chain recombines TRBV7-7 with TRBJ2-2; TRBD1 aligns across 8 bases. The germline gives CDR1 SSHAT, CDR2 FNYEAQ (reference sequence). The CDR3 loop spans 15 amino acids. CDR3 sequence (DNA): TGTGCTAGCAGCTTAGCGACAGGGGTGACCGGGGAGCTGTTTTTT. This sequence encodes CASSLATGVTGELFF.

The V call is TRBV13, the J call TRBJ2-2; weak D call: TRBD2 (6 bases). Trimming cost V 5 bases and J 4 bases, with 17 bases left between them. This CDR3 region has 16 residues. CDR1 and CDR2 (germline): PRHDT, FYEKMQ (reference sequence). In DNA form, the CDR3 reads TGTGCCAGCAGCCAGACTAGAGTAGGGACCACCGGGGAGCTGTTTTTT. It translates to CASSQTRVGTTGELFF.

The chain is built from TRBV7-9 and TRBJ2-7, with a possible D match to TRBD2 (5 bases). Between the trimmed V and J ends, which lost 1 base and 5 bases, there was a span of 12 bases. The CDR3 length is 14 residues. The germline V gene has CDR1 SEHNR and CDR2 FQNEAQ (reference sequence). The DNA for the CDR3 is TGTGCCAGCAGCTTAGACAGCCGGAGGCACGAGCAGTACTTC. Amino acid sequence: CASSLDSRRHEQYF.

The chain has TRBV24-1 and TRBJ1-5; D gene unclear. V was trimmed by 8 bases and J by 1 base, leaving 8 bases between them. The CDR3 spans 13 residues. The V gene's germline CDR1 is KGHDR and CDR2 SFDVKD. CDR3 residues: CATKDSSNQPQHF. CDR3 bases: TGTGCCACCAAGGATTCGAGCAATCAGCCCCAGCATTTT.

This clonotype was counted between two and nine times. The V call is TRBV4-1, the J call TRBJ2-1, with 7 nucleotides matching TRBD2. Germline V gene lookup returns CDR1 MGHRA and CDR2 YSYEKL. Trimming cost V 4 bases and J 2 bases; bases outside gene matches: 5. This CDR3 has 15 amino acids. CDR3 residues: CASSRGEGAYNEQFF. CDR3 bases: TGCGCCAGCAGCCGGGGGGAGGGCGCCTACAATGAGCAGTTCTTC.

The chain recombines TRBV14 with TRBJ2-5; D ambiguous. The CDR3 extends over 15 amino acids. Germline CDR1 and CDR2: SGHDN and FVKESK. Trimming took off 3 bases at V and 5 bases at J, with 16 bases between the two ends. The CDR3 DNA sequence: TGTGCCAGCAGCCAGAGGTCTATGGGTCGGGAGACCCAGTACTTC. Amino acid sequence: CASSQRSMGRETQYF.

This clonotype appeared a few times. The rearrangement uses TRBV27 and TRBJ2-7; a weak D match, TRBD2 (6 bases). The V end lost 5 bases, the J end lost 6 bases, and 20 bases lay between the germline ends. The CDR3 contains 15 residues. Germline V lookup: CDR1 MNHEY, CDR2 SMNVEV (reference sequence). CDR3 nucleotide sequence: TGTGCCAGCAGTCCCAAGGGACTGACGAGGGGCGAGCAGTACTTC. This codes for CASSPKGLTRGEQYF.

The rearrangement links TRBV7-2 to TRBJ2-7; D ambiguous. Trimming removed 5 bases at V and 7 bases at J, with 12 bases between. The CDR3 sequence is 12 residues long. Germline V lookup: CDR1 SGHTA, CDR2 FQGNSA. The CDR3: CASSPTRREQYF. CDR3 sequence (DNA): TGTGCCAGCAGCCCTACCCGCAGGGAGCAGTACTTC.

The chain is built from TRBV2 and TRBJ2-3; 9 bases are a match to TRBD1. This CDR3 region has 14 residues. V lost 10 bases and J lost 5; bases outside the gene matches: 10. Germline-derived CDR1 and CDR2 are SNHLY and FYNNEI. CDR3 residues: CAMARDRVRDTQYF. Here the CDR3 DNA reads TGTGCCATGGCCCGGGACAGGGTTCGAGATACGCAGTATTTT.

The chain uses TRBV7-2 and TRBJ1-2, with D perhaps matching TRBD1 (5 bases). CDR3 length equals 14 residues. Trimming removed 2 bases from V and 5 bases from J, with 12 bases in between. Germline V gene sequence: CDR1 SGHTA, CDR2 FQGNSA. The CDR3 protein is CASSLPKGNYGYTF. The DNA for the CDR3 is TGTGCCAGCAGCTTACCAAAGGGGAATTATGGCTACACCTTC.

The rearrangement links TRBV4-1 to TRBJ2-7; 9 nucleotides line up with TRBD1. The CDR3 has 16 residues. The J segment lost 2 bases and the V segment lost 0 bases, leaving 5 bases of the junction unmatched. Germline CDR1 is MGHRA and CDR2 is YSYEKL. CDR3 sequence (DNA): TGCGCCAGCAGCCAAGATCGGGACAGGGCCCCCTACGAGCAGTACTTC. Translation gives CASSQDRDRAPYEQYF.

The chain couples TRBV6-5 to TRBJ2-7; 9 bases are shared with TRBD1. The germline V gene encodes CDR1 MNHEY and CDR2 SVGAGI. There are 15 residues in the CDR3. V shed 4 bases and J 2 bases; nucleotides not matched to a gene: 6. The CDR3 sequence: CASSSSGTGPYEQYF. CDR3 sequence (DNA): TGTGCCAGCAGTTCCTCCGGGACAGGGCCCTACGAGCAGTACTTC.

The rearrangement links TRBV27 to TRBJ1-6; unclear D gene. The germline CDR1 and CDR2 sequences are MNHEY and SMNVEV (reference sequence). Trimming stripped 3 bases from V and 10 bases from J, with 7 bases between. The CDR3 is made up of 12 amino acids. This chain's CDR3 is CASSFSRSPLHF. The CDR3 nucleotides are TGTGCCAGCAGTTTTAGTAGATCACCCCTCCACTTT.

This rearrangement joins TRBV20-1 to TRBJ1-5; D uncertain. Trimming stripped 0 bases from V and 2 bases from J, with 11 bases between. CDR3 size: 15 residues. The germline V gene encodes CDR1 DFQATT and CDR2 SNEGSKA (reference sequence). CDR3 protein: CSARDLRQRNQPQHF. The DNA of the CDR3 is TGCAGTGCTAGAGATCTGAGGCAGCGCAATCAGCCCCAGCATTTT.